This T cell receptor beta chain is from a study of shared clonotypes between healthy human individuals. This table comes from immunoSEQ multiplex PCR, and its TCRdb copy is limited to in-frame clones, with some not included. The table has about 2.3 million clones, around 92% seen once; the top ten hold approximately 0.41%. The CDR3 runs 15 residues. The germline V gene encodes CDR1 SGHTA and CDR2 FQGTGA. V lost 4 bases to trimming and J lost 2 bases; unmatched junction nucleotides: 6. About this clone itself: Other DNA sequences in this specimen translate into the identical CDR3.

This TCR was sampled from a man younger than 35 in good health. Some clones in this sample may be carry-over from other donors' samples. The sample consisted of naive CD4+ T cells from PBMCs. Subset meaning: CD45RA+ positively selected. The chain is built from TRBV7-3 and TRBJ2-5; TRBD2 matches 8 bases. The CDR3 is CASSSGSGSQETQYF. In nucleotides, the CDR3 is TGTGCCAGCAGCTCAGGGAGCGGGAGTCAAGAGACCCAGTACTTC.